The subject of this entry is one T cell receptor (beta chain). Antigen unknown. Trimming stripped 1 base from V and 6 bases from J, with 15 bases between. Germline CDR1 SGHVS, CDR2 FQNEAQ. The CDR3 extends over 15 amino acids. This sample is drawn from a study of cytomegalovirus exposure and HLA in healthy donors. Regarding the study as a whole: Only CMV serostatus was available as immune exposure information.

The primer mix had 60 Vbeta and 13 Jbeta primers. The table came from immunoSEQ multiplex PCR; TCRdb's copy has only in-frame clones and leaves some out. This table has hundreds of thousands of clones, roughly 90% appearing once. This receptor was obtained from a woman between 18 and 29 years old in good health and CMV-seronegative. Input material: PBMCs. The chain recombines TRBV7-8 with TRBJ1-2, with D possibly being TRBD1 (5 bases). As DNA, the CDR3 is TGTGCCAGCAGCTTAGTGGCAGGGTCTGTGAATGGCTACACCTTC. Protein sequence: CASSLVAGSVNGYTF.